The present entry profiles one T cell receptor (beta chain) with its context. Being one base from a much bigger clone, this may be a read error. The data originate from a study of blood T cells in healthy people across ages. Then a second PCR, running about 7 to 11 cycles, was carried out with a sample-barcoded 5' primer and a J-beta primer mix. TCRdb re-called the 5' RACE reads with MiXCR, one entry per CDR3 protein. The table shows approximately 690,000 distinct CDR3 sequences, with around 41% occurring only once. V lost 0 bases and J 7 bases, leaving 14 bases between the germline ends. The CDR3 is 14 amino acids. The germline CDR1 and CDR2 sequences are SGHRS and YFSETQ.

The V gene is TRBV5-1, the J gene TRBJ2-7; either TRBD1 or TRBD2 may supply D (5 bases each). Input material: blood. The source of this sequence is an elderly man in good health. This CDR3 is CASSLEPGRLEQYF. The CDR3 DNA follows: TGCGCCAGCAGCTTGGAGCCGGGGCGCTTAGAGCAGTACTTC.